The rows below give T cell receptor beta chains drawn from one sample of a study of CD8+ T cells in alopecia areata. Profiled with immunoSEQ multiplex PCR; TCRdb holds only in-frame clones, not every one. The sample has tens of thousands of clones, about 45% seen once. This specimen was CD8+ T cells sorted from blood, taken at week 0. Receptor source: a human donor with alopecia areata. Each CDR3 is given with its conserved first and last residue. The order of the fields is V gene, clone size, D gene, J gene, CDR3 DNA, CDR3 protein. D genes are given only for firm matches. Clone sizes are given selectively: once, few, many, or a class where the clone is expanded.

>TRBV19|.|.|TRBJ2-3
TGTGCCAGTAGCCTCGGCCTAGTAGATACGCAGTATTTT
CASSLGLVDTQYF
>TRBV4-3|few|.|TRBJ2-1
TGCGCCAGCAGCCTCACCACGGGCGGGACTTACAATGAGCAGTTCTTC
CASSLTTGGTYNEQFF
>TRBV11-2|.|.|TRBJ2-2
TGTGCCAGCAGCTTAGCCGCTGCGGTGGGGTTCGCCGGGGAGCTGTTTTTT
CASSLAAAVGFAGELFF
>TRBV2|.|.|TRBJ2-2
TGTGCCAGCATACTCAACACCGGGGAGCTGTTTTTT
CASILNTGELFF
>TRBV27|.|.|TRBJ2-1
TGTGCCAGCAGTTTATCGATATCAAGGGATTTGGGGAATGAGCAGTTCTTC
CASSLSISRDLGNEQFF
>TRBV5-6|.|.|TRBJ1-1
TGTGCCAGCAGTGCAGGGGTAGTCACTGAAGCTTTCTTT
CASSAGVVTEAFF
>TRBV25-1|few|.|TRBJ2-2
TGTGCCAGCAGTGACAGGGCCCCCGGGGAGCTGTTTTTT
CASSDRAPGELFF
>TRBV11-1|.|.|TRBJ2-1
TGTGCCAGCAGCTTAGCGCCTCAATACAATGAGCAGTTCTTC
CASSLAPQYNEQFF
>TRBV4-1|.|TRBD1|TRBJ2-3
TGCGCCAGCAGCCCACAGGGGGGCACAGATACGCAGTATTTT
CASSPQGGTDTQYF
>TRBV27|.|.|TRBJ2-5
TGTGCCAGCAGTTTATCCTCAGGGGAGACCCAGTACTTC
CASSLSSGETQYF
>TRBV5-4|few|TRBD2|TRBJ2-1
TGTGCCAGCAGCTCTAGCGGGAGTGGCAATGAGCAGTTCTTC
CASSSSGSGNEQFF
>TRBV7-7|.|TRBD1|TRBJ2-7
TGTGCCAGCAGCTTAGAAACAGGGGACGAGCAGTACTTC
CASSLETGDEQYF
>TRBV7-8|.|.|TRBJ2-7
TGTGCCAGCAGAGAGGAAATGGGGCCCTACGAGCAGTACTTC
CASREEMGPYEQYF
>TRBV6-5|few|.|TRBJ2-1
TGTGCCAGCAGTTACCGGGACCTCTACAATGAGCAGTTCTTC
CASSYRDLYNEQFF
>TRBV7-8|many|TRBD2|TRBJ2-2
TGTGCCAGCAGCTTAGCCCGGGGGGGACTAGCGGATACCGGGGAGCTGTTTTTT
CASSLARGGLADTGELFF
>TRBV4-1|.|TRBD2|TRBJ2-7
TGTGCCAGCAGCCAAGCGGCTAGCGGGAACGAGCAGTACTTC
CASSQAASGNEQYF
>TRBV7-2|.|.|TRBJ2-2
TGTGCCAGCAGCGCCATACAATGGAACACCGGGGAGCTGTTTTTT
CASSAIQWNTGELFF
>TRBV29-1|few|.|TRBJ2-1
TGCAGCGTTGCCCCCCTCGCGGTGAACACGTTGTACAATGAGCAGTTCTTC
CSVAPLAVNTLYNEQFF
>TRBV11-2|few|.|TRBJ2-1
TGTGCCAGCAGCTCGTCTGCCTACAATGAGCAGTTCTTC
CASSSSAYNEQFF
>TRBV29-1|few|.|TRBJ1-1
TGCAGCGTTGGGTCCGACACTGAAGCTTTCTTT
CSVGSDTEAFF
>TRBV29-1|.|.|TRBJ2-5
TGCAGCGTTGAAGATAGGGGCAGGACCCGGGAGACCCAGTACTTC
CSVEDRGRTRETQYF
>TRBV11-2|few|.|TRBJ2-7
TGTGCCAGCACCCTGAGAGGGGCCTACGAGCAGTACTTC
CASTLRGAYEQYF
>TRBV6-6|.|.|TRBJ2-5
TGTGCCAGCAGTTACCAGAAGGAGACCCAGTACTTC
CASSYQKETQYF
>TRBV7-9|.|.|TRBJ2-7
TGTGCCAGCAGCTTAAAGAGTAGGCCCCGGGAGCAGTACTTC
CASSLKSRPREQYF
>TRBV2|few|.|TRBJ2-4
TGTGCCAGCATATTTTCGGCAACCCTAGCCAAAAACATTCAGTACTTC
CASIFSATLAKNIQYF